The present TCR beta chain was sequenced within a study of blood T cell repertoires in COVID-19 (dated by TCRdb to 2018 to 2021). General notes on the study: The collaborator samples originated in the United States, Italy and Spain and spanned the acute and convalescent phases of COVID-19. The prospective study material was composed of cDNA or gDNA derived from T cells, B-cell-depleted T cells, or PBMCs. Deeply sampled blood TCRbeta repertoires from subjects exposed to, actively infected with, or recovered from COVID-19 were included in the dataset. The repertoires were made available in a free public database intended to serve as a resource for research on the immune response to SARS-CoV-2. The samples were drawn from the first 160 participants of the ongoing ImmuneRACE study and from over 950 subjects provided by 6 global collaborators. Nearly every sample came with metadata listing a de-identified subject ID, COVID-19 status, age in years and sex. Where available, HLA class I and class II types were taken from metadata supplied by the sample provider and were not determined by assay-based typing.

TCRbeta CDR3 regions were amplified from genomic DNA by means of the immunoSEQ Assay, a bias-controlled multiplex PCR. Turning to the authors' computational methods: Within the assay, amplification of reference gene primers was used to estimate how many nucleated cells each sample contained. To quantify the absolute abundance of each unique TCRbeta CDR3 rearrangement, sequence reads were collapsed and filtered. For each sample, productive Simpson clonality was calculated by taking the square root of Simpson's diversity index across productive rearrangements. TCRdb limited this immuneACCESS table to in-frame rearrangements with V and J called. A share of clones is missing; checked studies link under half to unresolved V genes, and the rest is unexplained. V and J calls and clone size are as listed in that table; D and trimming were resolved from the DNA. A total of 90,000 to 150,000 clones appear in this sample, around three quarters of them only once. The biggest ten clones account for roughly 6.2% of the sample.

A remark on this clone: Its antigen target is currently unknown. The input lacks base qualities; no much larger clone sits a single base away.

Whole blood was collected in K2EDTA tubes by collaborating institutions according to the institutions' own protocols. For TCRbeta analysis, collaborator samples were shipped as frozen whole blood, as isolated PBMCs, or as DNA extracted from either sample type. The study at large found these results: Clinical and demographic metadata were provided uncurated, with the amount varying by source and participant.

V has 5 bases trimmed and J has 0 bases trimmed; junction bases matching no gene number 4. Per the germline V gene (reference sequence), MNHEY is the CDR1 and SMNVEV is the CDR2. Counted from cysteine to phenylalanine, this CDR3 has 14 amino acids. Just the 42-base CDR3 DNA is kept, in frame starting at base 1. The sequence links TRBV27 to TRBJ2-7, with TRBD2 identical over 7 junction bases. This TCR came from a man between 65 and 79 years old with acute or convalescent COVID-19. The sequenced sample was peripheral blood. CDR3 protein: CASSTRTSSYEQYF. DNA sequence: TGTGCCAGCAGTACCCGGACTAGCTCCTACGAGCAGTACTTC.